This T cell receptor beta chain was identified during a study of blood T cell repertoires in COVID-19. In the study overall: Donors in the United States, Italy and Spain gave samples during acute or convalescent COVID-19. PBMCs, B-cell-depleted T cells, or T cells were the source of the cDNA or gDNA that made up the material.

Profiled with immunoSEQ multiplex PCR; TCRdb holds only in-frame clones, not every one. The top ten clones hold approximately 39% of a sample with roughly 81,000 clones, about 86% of them seen once. V lost 7 bases to trimming and J lost 0 bases; unmatched junction nucleotides: 9. CDR3 length: 17 residues. Looked up from germline, CDR1 is LNHDA and CDR2 is SQIVND (reference sequence). The specimen was peripheral blood. The receptor comes from a man older than 75 with active or convalescent COVID-19. The J gene is TRBJ2-2, the V gene TRBV19; 9 nucleotides match TRBD1. This CDR3 reads CASTPGQGPANTGELFF. The CDR3 DNA reads TGTGCCAGTACCCCGGGACAGGGACCAGCGAACACCGGGGAGCTGTTTTTT.